What follows are 9 T cell receptor beta chains derived from one specimen sequenced in a study of glioma-infiltrating T cells. TCR alpha and beta CDR3 regions were amplified from RNA using iRepertoire nested multiplex PCR. TCRdb called the multiplex PCR reads again in MiXCR, with one record for every CDR3 protein. This table has roughly 100,000 distinct CDR3 sequences, about 28% appearing once. Sequenced sample: glioma tissue, nonneoplastic brain tissue, or PBMCs (not recorded which). The receptor set was obtained from a human donor with low-grade glioma or glioblastoma, undergoing nonglioma brain surgery, or in good health (not recorded which).

This clonotype was counted ten times or more. The gene calls are TRBV20-1 and TRBJ1-4, with TRBD1 matching over 8 bases. V lost 5 bases to trimming and J lost 10 bases; unmatched junction nucleotides: 18. This CDR3 spans 16 amino acids. Per the germline V gene, CDR1 is DFQATT and CDR2 is SNEGSKA (reference sequence). The CDR3 bases are TGCAGTGCTTTCGGACAGGGTGGGGGATTTGCGGGAAAACTGTTTTTT. Protein: CSAFGQGGGFAGKLFF.

Concerning this clonotype: Given a much more abundant clone one base away, this may be a read error. CDR3 DNA: TGCAGTGCTTACCCAGGACTAGCCACCCTCACACATACGCAGTATTTT. It codes for CSAYPGLATLTHTQYF. The chain recombines TRBV20-1 with TRBJ2-3; 8 bases match TRBD2. Looked up from germline, CDR1 is DFQATT and CDR2 is SNEGSKA (reference sequence). CDR3 size: 16 residues.

Note on this clonotype: As the CDR3 is not closed by the conserved phenylalanine or tryptophan, this likely results from a read error. The DNA is left out, because the CDR3 cannot be placed on it with certainty; the CDR3 is given as TCRdb lists it. The chain links TRBV7-2 to TRBJ1-6; the table's D call TRBD1 went unverified against the DNA. Ends included, the CDR3 has 14 residues. Per germline, CDR1 SGHTA and CDR2 FQGNSA. The CDR3 loop is CASSQGQGDSPPHS.

This clonotype was counted many times. This chain links TRBV28 with TRBJ1-2, with unresolved D. The V and J ends lost 7 bases and 5 bases respectively, with 23 bases between them. Germline CDR1 reads MDHEN; CDR2 reads SYDVKM. This CDR3 has 16 residues. DNA of the CDR3: TGTGCCAGCATTTCTTCGGGTCCAGTTCGAGATTATGGCTACACCTTC. Protein: CASISSGPVRDYGYTF.

This chain's CDR3 is CASSSQASAKNIQYF. The CDR3 nucleotides are TGCGCCAGCAGCTCGCAGGCCAGCGCAAAAAACATTCAGTACTTC. V is TRBV4-3 and J is TRBJ2-4; D uncertain. Germline V lookup: CDR1 LGHNA, CDR2 YSLEER. This CDR3 has 15 residues. V was pared by 5 bases and J by 4 bases, with 15 bases between.

A word on this clonotype: This may arise from a read error, as a much more abundant clone is one base away. The chain has TRBV20-1 and TRBJ1-1, with D possibly being TRBD1 (5 bases). The germline CDR1 and CDR2 sequences are DFQATT and SNEGSKA (reference sequence). Trimming removed 6 bases at V and 11 bases at J, with 31 bases between. This CDR3 has 16 amino acids. CDR3 region: CSAMKINRQGKADAFF. DNA of the CDR3: TGCAGTGCCATGAAGATTAACCGTCAGGGAAAAGCGGATGCTTTCTTT.

V usage is TRBV7-2 and J usage is TRBJ2-5; the match to TRBD2 covers 7 bases. CDR3 length: 12 amino acids. CDR1 and CDR2 (germline): SGHTA, FQGNSA. V lost 5 bases, J lost 5 bases, and 2 bases stayed unmatched. The CDR3 coding sequence is TGTGCCAGCAGCCCCGGGAGGGAGACCCAGTACTTC. It specifies CASSPGRETQYF.

This clonotype was seen a handful of times. The CDR3 nucleotides read TGTGCCAGCAGTCTAACTTACACAGATACGCAGTATTTT. Its translation: CASSLTYTDTQYF. V is TRBV12-3 or TRBV12-4 and J is TRBJ2-3; D unclear. V dropped 5 bases and J dropped 2 bases, with 8 bases sitting between them. This CDR3 comprises 13 residues.

CDR3 sequence: CASSLAVDSETQYF. The CDR3 bases are TGTGCCAGTAGTCTCGCAGTAGACTCAGAGACCCAGTACTTC. This rearrangement joins TRBV19 to TRBJ2-5; D is undetermined. The germline gives CDR1 LNHDA, CDR2 SQIVND (reference sequence). Between the trimmed V and J ends, which lost 5 bases and 4 bases, there was a span of 14 bases. The CDR3 sequence is 14 residues long. Complete variable domain (other parts from reference TRBV19 and TRBJ2-5): DGGITQSPKYLFRKEGQNVTLSCEQNLNHDAMYWYRQDPGQGLRLIYYSQIVNDFQKGDIAEGYSVSREKKESFPLTVTSAQKNPTAFYLCASSLAVDSETQYFGPGTRLLVL.